The sequence of this TCR beta chain was determined in a study of human T cells and chemical hapten exposure. In the study overall: Application of 0.01% DPC to the upper back was done by patch test, with a reading at 6 days.

This clonotype has more than one count but fewer than ten. The time point denotes: pre-sensitization, week 0. Treatment given: therapeutic diphenylcyclopropenone sensitization with weekly scalp DPC. Participating donors were patients with alopecia, aged 18 to 70 years, considered appropriate candidates for DPC. Per the original data handling: Per-sample TCR counts ranged from about 20,000 to 690,600, median 95,638. TCRdb passed the RACE reads through MiXCR, listing each CDR3 protein once. The V and J calls and clone size come from TCRdb's table, not from the authors' own analysis. The top ten clones hold about 2.7% of a sample with 190,000 or so distinct CDR3 sequences, approximately 29% of them seen once. The CDR3 spans 14 residues. After removal of 5 bases from V and 2 bases from J, the junction contained 9 bases not matched to a gene. The germline V gene has CDR1 SQVTM and CDR2 ANQGSEA.

The sequences come from whole blood, collected in connection with sensitization to the hapten diphenylcyclopropenone (DPC). The J gene is TRBJ2-7, the V gene TRBV29-1, with 7 bases identical to TRBD1. The receptor was derived from a woman younger than 45 with alopecia areata. Some clones in this sample may be carry-over from other donors' samples. The DNA for the CDR3 is TGCAGCGTTCCCAAAGGGGGCCAGGCCTACGAGCAGTACTTC. Its protein is CSVPKGGQAYEQYF.